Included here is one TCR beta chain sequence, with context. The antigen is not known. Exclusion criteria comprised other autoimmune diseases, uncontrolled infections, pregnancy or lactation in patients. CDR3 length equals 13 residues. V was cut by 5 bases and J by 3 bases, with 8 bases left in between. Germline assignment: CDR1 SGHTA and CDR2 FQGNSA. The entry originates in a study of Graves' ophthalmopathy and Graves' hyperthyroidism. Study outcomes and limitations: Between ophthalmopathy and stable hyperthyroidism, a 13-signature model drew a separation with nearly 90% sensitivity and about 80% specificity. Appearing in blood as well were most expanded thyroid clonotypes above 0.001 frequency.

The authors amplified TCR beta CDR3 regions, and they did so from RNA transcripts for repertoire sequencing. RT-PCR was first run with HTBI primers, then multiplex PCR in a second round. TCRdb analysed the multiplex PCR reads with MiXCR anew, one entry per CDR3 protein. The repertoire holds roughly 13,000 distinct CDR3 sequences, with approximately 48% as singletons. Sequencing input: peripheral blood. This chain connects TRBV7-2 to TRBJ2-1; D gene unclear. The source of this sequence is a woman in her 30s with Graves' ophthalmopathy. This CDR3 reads CASSITYYNEQFF. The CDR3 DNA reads TGTGCCAGCAGCATTACGTACTACAATGAGCAGTTCTTC.